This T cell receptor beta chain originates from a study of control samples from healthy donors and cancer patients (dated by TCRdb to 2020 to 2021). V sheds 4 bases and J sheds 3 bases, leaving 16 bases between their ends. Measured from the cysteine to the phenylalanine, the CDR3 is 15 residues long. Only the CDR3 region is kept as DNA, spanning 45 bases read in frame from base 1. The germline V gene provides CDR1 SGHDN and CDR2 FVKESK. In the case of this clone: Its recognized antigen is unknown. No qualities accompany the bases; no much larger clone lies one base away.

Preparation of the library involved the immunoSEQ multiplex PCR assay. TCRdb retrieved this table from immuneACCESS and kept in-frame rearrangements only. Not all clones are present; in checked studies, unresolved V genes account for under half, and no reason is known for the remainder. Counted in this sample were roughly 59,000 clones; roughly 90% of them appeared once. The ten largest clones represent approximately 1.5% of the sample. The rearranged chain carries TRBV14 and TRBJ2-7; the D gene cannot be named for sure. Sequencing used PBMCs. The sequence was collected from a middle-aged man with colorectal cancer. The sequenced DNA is TGTGCCAGCAGCCCCAAGCCCTTGCTTCTCTACGAGCAGTACTTC. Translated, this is CASSPKPLLLYEQYF.